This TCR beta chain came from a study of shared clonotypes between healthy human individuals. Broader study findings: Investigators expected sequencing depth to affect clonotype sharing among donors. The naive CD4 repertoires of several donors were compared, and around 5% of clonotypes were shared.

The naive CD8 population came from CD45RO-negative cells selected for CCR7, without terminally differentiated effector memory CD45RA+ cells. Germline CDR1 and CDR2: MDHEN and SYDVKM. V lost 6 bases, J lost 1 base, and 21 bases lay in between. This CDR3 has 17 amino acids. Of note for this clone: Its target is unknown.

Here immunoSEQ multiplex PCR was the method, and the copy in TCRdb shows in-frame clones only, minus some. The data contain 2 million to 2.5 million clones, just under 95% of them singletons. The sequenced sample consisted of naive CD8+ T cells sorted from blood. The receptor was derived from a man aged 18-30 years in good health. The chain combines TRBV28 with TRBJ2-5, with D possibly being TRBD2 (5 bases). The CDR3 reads CASSSPDGLPVQETQYF. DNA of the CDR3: TGTGCCAGCAGCTCCCCCGACGGACTTCCCGTCCAAGAGACCCAGTACTTC.